This is a list of T cell receptor beta chains from one sample in a study of T cells after yellow fever vaccination. TCRdb fed the 5' RACE reads into MiXCR, producing one record per CDR3 protein. The table lists under 400,000 distinct CDR3 sequences, approximately 12% of them singletons. Sequences were derived from CD4+ T cells sorted from PBMCs, sampled 15 days after the yellow fever booster vaccination. The origin of the receptors is a man younger than 35 who received the YFV17D yellow fever vaccine. Both conserved end residues are part of each CDR3. D genes are given only for firm matches. The size of a clone is reported for some rows only, either as once, few or many, or as a class for expanded clones.

V	D	size	J	CDR3	DNA
TRBV4-2	TRBD2	NA	TRBJ2-7	CASSQETSGGAYEQYF	TGTGCCAGCAGCCAAGAGACTAGCGGGGGGGCCTACGAGCAGTACTTC
TRBV28	TRBD2	few	TRBJ2-2	CASSLGTSGNTGELFF	TGTGCCAGCAGTCTGGGGACTAGCGGAAACACCGGGGAGCTGTTTTTT
TRBV4-3	NA	few	TRBJ2-3	CASSQDLAGMNTFTDTQYF	TGCGCCAGCAGCCAAGATCTCGCGGGAATGAATACGTTCACAGATACGCAGTATTTT
TRBV5-1	NA	NA	TRBJ2-5	CASSSESSQETQYF	TGCGCCAGCAGCTCAGAGTCCTCCCAAGAGACCCAGTACTTC
TRBV11-2	TRBD2	NA	TRBJ2-5	CASSRLAGGETQYF	TGTGCCAGCAGCCGGTTAGCGGGTGGGGAGACCCAGTACTTC
TRBV20-1	TRBD2	NA	TRBJ2-5	CSARTRRETQYF	TGCAGTGCTCGGACTAGACGAGAGACCCAGTACTTC
TRBV20-1	NA	few	TRBJ2-3	CSATSGGDTQYF	TGCAGTGCTACCTCTGGGGGAGATACGCAGTATTTT
TRBV12-3/TRBV12-4	NA	NA	TRBJ2-2	CASSRTGSLTGELFF	TGTGCCAGCAGTCGTACCGGGAGTTTAACCGGGGAGCTGTTTTTT
TRBV5-4	TRBD2	NA	TRBJ2-2	CAMGGSYTGELFF	TGTGCCATGGGGGGGTCCTACACCGGGGAGCTGTTTTTT
TRBV5-1	NA	NA	TRBJ2-5	CASSLDPPLGTQYF	TGCGCCAGCAGCTTGGACCCCCCACTAGGGACCCAGTACTTC
TRBV5-6	TRBD1	many	TRBJ2-6	CASSVRDSHSGANVLTF	TGTGCCAGCAGCGTCCGGGACAGTCACTCTGGGGCCAACGTCCTGACTTTC